This TCR beta chain was sequenced for a study of shared clonotypes between healthy human individuals. Study at large: A few men and two women, aged 18 to 49, were donors.

CD45RO-negative, CCR7-selected cells formed the naive CD8 fraction, which excluded terminally differentiated effector memory CD45RA+ cells. Those who donated were healthy HIV-negative adults, with no recent acute infections or vaccinations reported. Findings and limits, study-wide: Rarefaction curves obtained for sorted subsets showed sequencing incomplete despite large depth. An effect of sequencing depth on clonotype sharing among donors was expected.

Trimming took 2 bases from V and 8 from J; bases not matched to a gene: 10. The CDR3 has 15 residues. Germline assignment: CDR1 GTSNPN and CDR2 SVGIG (reference sequence). Method: immunoSEQ multiplex PCR; TCRdb's copy keeps in-frame clones and lacks some. Of about 2 million clones in the sample, approximately 95% were seen once. Concerning this clone: Its cognate antigen is unknown.

V is TRBV30 and J is TRBJ2-1, with 9 bases identical to TRBD2. The receptor comes from a man between 18 and 35 years old in good health. The sample consisted of naive CD8+ T cells sorted from blood. This chain's CDR3 is CAWSRAGLAGDEQFF. As DNA, the CDR3 is TGTGCCTGGAGTAGGGCGGGACTAGCTGGGGATGAGCAGTTCTTC.